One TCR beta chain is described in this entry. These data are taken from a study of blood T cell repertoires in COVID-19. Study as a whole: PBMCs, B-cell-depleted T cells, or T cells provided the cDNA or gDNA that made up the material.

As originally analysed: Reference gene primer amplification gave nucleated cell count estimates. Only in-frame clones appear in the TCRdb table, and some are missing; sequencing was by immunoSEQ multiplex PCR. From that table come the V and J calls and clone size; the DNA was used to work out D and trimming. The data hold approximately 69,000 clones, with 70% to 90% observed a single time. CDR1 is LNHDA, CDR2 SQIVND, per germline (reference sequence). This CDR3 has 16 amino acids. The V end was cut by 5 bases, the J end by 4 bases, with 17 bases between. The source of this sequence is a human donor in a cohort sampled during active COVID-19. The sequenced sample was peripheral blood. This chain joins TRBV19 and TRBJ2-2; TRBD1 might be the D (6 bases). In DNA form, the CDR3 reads TGTGCCAGTAGTTCCTCCCAGGGGTGGAGCACCGGGGAGCTGTTTTTT. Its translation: CASSSSQGWSTGELFF. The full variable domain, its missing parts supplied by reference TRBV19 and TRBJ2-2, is DGGITQSPKYLFRKEGQNVTLSCEQNLNHDAMYWYRQDPGQGLRLIYYSQIVNDFQKGDIAEGYSVSREKKESFPLTVTSAQKNPTAFYLCASSSSQGWSTGELFFGEGSRLTVL.